The 18 T cell receptor beta chains reported below all come from one sample, sequenced in a study of T cells in Graves' hyperthyroidism and ophthalmopathy (dated by TCRdb to between 2018 and 2021). Library preparation employed multiplex PCR. Sequencing was carried out with an Illumina HiSeq 2000. TCR beta CDR3 regions were amplified from RNA transcripts. The TCR CDR3 was subjected to a first round of RT-PCR using the HTBI primer set and the Qiagen OneStep RT-PCR kit. TCRdb's own reprocessing of the public reads used fastp at Q25 and MiXCR and kept productive beta chains. Rows matching on CDR3 protein sequence are summarized as one entry with the most common DNA and genes. This sample lists a few hundred thousand distinct CDR3 sequences; 20% to 25% were detected once. The top ten clonotypes cover more than 20% of the sample. Sequencing was carried out using blood. The receptor set was obtained from a man aged 18 to 30 with Graves' hyperthyroidism.

This clonotype appeared many times. The chain uses TRBV12-3 or TRBV12-4 and TRBJ2-2, with D perhaps matching TRBD2 (5 bases). This CDR3 contains 14 residues. V dropped 8 bases and J dropped 6 bases, with 16 bases sitting between them. CDR3 in amino acids: CASRRYGNPGELFF. DNA of the CDR3: TGTGCCAGCCGTCGATACGGGAATCCCGGGGAGCTGTTTTTT.

This clonotype was picked up a small number of times. J is TRBJ1-1 and V is TRBV19, with D uncertain. The CDR3 is made up of 15 amino acids. Per the germline V gene, CDR1 is LNHDA and CDR2 is SQIVND (reference sequence). Trimming took 3 bases from V and 0 from J, leaving 11 bases between them. The CDR3 bases are TGTGCCAGTAGTATGGTGTCCAGAATGAACACTGAAGCTTTCTTT. It translates to CASSMVSRMNTEAFF. Together with reference TRBV19 and TRBJ1-1, the CDR3 gives the full variable domain: DGGITQSPKYLFRKEGQNVTLSCEQNLNHDAMYWYRQDPGQGLRLIYYSQIVNDFQKGDIAEGYSVSREKKESFPLTVTSAQKNPTAFYLCASSMVSRMNTEAFFGQGTRLTVV.

This clonotype was observed many times. This chain joins TRBV5-1 and TRBJ2-5, with 14 bases aligning to TRBD2. CDR1 SGHRS and CDR2 YFSETQ come from the germline V gene. With 4 bases clipped from V and 2 bases from J, the junction kept 4 bases outside the gene matches. This CDR3 has 16 amino acids. CDR3 in DNA: TGCGCCAGCAGCCCCGGGACTAGCGGGGGACAAGAGACCCAGTACTTC. Protein: CASSPGTSGGQETQYF.

This clonotype was seen ten or more times. This chain's CDR3 is CASSYSRILSGNTIYF. CDR3 sequence (DNA): TGTGCCAGCAGTTACTCGCGGATTCTCTCTGGAAACACCATATATTTT. The genes are TRBV6-5 and TRBJ1-3; D ambiguous. The CDR3 is made up of 16 amino acids. The V end lost 0 bases, the J end lost 0 bases, and 9 bases lay between the germline ends. The germline V gene has CDR1 MNHEY and CDR2 SVGAGI.

The CDR3 here is CASSQLAGSSHEQYF. The CDR3 DNA is TGTGCCAGCAGCCAACTAGCCGGGAGTTCCCACGAGCAGTACTTC. The chain couples TRBV7-2 to TRBJ2-7; D might be TRBD2 (6 bases). In germline, CDR1 is SGHTA, CDR2 FQGNSA. The CDR3 contains 15 residues. Trimming took 5 bases from V and 5 from J, leaving 19 bases between them.

This clonotype was seen at least ten times. V and J are TRBV12-3 or TRBV12-4 and TRBJ1-5; D may be TRBD1 (6 bases). CDR3 length: 12 amino acids. The V gene lost 6 bases and the J gene lost 5 bases, with 8 bases spanning the gap. DNA for the CDR3: TGTGCCAGCAGCCACAGGGATCAGCCCCAGCATTTT. Amino acids: CASSHRDQPQHF.

Ten or more counts support this clonotype. The rearrangement uses TRBV28 and TRBJ2-5, with D possibly called TRBD1 or TRBD2 (5 bases each). The CDR3 extends over 18 amino acids. Germline assignment: CDR1 MDHEN and CDR2 SYDVKM. Trimming pared 4 bases from V and 7 bases from J, leaving 28 bases between. CDR3 DNA: TGTGCCAGCAGTTCGGTTTCGGGGCGGAGAGCAAGAGTTTGGACCCAGTACTTC. Its translation: CASSSVSGRRARVWTQYF. Supplemented by reference TRBV28 and TRBJ2-5, the full variable domain reads DVKVTQSSRYLVKRTGEKVFLECVQDMDHENMFWYRQDPGLGLRLIYFSYDVKMKEKGDIPEGYSVSREKKERFSLILESASTNQTSMYLCASSSVSGRRARVWTQYFGPGTRLLVL.

This clonotype appeared many times. V and J are TRBV18 and TRBJ2-5, with no clear D. Trimming removed 8 bases from V and 0 bases from J, with 7 bases in between. The germline CDR1 and CDR2 sequences are KGHSH and LQKENI. The CDR3 sequence is 12 residues long. This CDR3 is CASSPNQETQYF. DNA for the CDR3: TGTGCCAGCAGTCCGAACCAAGAGACCCAGTACTTC.

This chain uses TRBV11-1 with TRBJ1-3, with D possibly matching TRBD1 (6 bases). V was clipped by 6 bases and J by 0 bases, with 15 bases between them. The germline CDR1 and CDR2 sequences are SGHAT and FQDESV (reference sequence). This CDR3 contains 16 residues. CDR3 sequence (DNA): TGTGCCAGCAGTCCGACAGGAGAACCCTCTGGAAACACCATATATTTT. It encodes CASSPTGEPSGNTIYF.

This clonotype has more than one count but fewer than ten. J is TRBJ1-5 and V is TRBV28; TRBD1 aligns across 9 bases. The CDR3 length is 15 residues. Losses at the gene ends were 5 bases for V and 4 bases for J; bases not matched to a gene: 6. Germline loops: CDR1 MDHEN, CDR2 SYDVKM. CDR3 sequence reads: CASSPGQGQNQPQHF. The CDR3 nucleotides are TGTGCCAGCAGTCCGGGACAGGGCCAGAATCAGCCCCAGCATTTT.

This clonotype was observed at least ten times. The chain joins TRBV28 to TRBJ2-5, with D tentatively TRBD1 or TRBD2 (5 bases each). Trimming left V 8 bases short and J 7 bases short, with 14 bases between. Germline V gives CDR1 MDHEN, CDR2 SYDVKM. The CDR3 length is 12 residues. CDR3 nucleotide sequence: TGTGCCAGCGGGACCGGCCGTCGGACCCAGTACTTC. Protein product: CASGTGRRTQYF. The whole variable domain, filled in from reference TRBV28 and TRBJ2-5, reads DVKVTQSSRYLVKRTGEKVFLECVQDMDHENMFWYRQDPGLGLRLIYFSYDVKMKEKGDIPEGYSVSREKKERFSLILESASTNQTSMYLCASGTGRRTQYFGPGTRLLVL.

The chain has TRBV20-1 and TRBJ1-6; D is unclear. V lost 0 bases and J lost 11, with 8 bases in between. Germline values: CDR1 DFQATT, CDR2 SNEGSKA (reference sequence). This CDR3 region has 12 residues. The CDR3 sequence: CSARDGRTPLHF. The DNA of the CDR3 is TGCAGTGCTAGAGATGGCAGGACACCCCTCCACTTT.

This clonotype has at least ten counts. The V and J genes are TRBV29-1 and TRBJ1-1; no reliable D call. This CDR3 contains 11 residues. Deletions cut 6 bases from V and 1 base from J, with 6 bases between. Germline CDR1 and CDR2: SQVTM and ANQGSEA. The CDR3 DNA reads as TGCAGCGTCCGAGGGAACACTGAAGCTTTCTTT. Protein: CSVRGNTEAFF. Full variable domain (remainder filled in from reference TRBV29-1 and TRBJ1-1): SAVISQKPSRDICQRGTSLTIQCQVDSQVTMMFWYRQQPGQSLTLIATANQGSEATYESGFVIDKFPISRPNLTFSTLTVSNMSPEDSSIYLCSVRGNTEAFFGQGTRLTVV.

This clonotype was found a few times. Given a much more abundant clone one base away, this may be a read error. The CDR3 region has the DNA TGTGCCAGCAACCGGATCGGGGGGATCTACACCGGGGAGCTGTGTTTT. Translated, it gives CASNRIGGIYTGELCF. This chain connects TRBV11-2 to TRBJ2-2, with 7 bases identical to TRBD2. CDR3 length: 16 residues. Germline CDR1 reads SGHAT; CDR2 reads FQNNGV. Together with reference TRBV11-2 and TRBJ2-2, the CDR3 gives the full variable domain: EAGVAQSPRYKIIEKRQSVAFWCNPISGHATLYWYQQILGQGPKLLIQFQNNGVVDDSQLPKDRFSAERLKGVDSTLKIQPAKLEDSAVYLCASNRIGGIYTGELCFGEGSRLTVL.

Details on this clonotype: Possible read error: a much larger clone is one base away. The CDR3 sequence: CASSVDLGGQETQYF. The CDR3 bases are TGTGCCAGCAGCGTTGATTTAGGCGGCCAAGAGACCCAGTACTTC. The chain carries TRBV9 and TRBJ2-5; D is ambiguous. This CDR3 spans 15 amino acids. Germline-derived CDR1 and CDR2 are SGDLS and YYNGEE. V was trimmed by 2 bases and J by 1 base, leaving 12 bases between them.

This clonotype appeared many times. The CDR3 DNA reads as TGTGCCAGCAGGCCTCATCTAATCGGGAAGGGCACCTATGGCTACACCTTC. This sequence encodes CASRPHLIGKGTYGYTF. The chain carries TRBV3-1 and TRBJ1-2; D gene uncertain. Trimming shortened V by 6 bases and J by 4 bases, and 24 bases separated the two germline ends. CDR1 LGHDT and CDR2 YNNKEL come from the germline V gene (reference sequence). The length of the CDR3 is 17 residues.

The chain carries TRBV20-1 and TRBJ1-1; no definite D call. The CDR3 spans 15 residues. Trimming stripped 6 bases from V and 6 bases from J, with 23 bases between. CDR1 DFQATT and CDR2 SNEGSKA come from the germline V gene (reference sequence). CDR3 in amino acids: CSARGILGSGPEAFF. The CDR3 nucleotides read TGCAGTGCGCGAGGTATTCTAGGATCCGGGCCTGAAGCTTTCTTT.

This sequence joins TRBV20-1 and TRBJ1-1, with TRBD1 matching 8 bases. Trimming cost V 6 bases and J 6 bases; bases outside gene matches: 6. CDR1 is DFQATT and CDR2 is SNEGSKA in the germline V gene (reference sequence). The CDR3 spans 12 residues. The CDR3 region is CSAATGGPEAFF. DNA for the CDR3: TGCAGTGCAGCTACAGGGGGACCTGAAGCTTTCTTT.